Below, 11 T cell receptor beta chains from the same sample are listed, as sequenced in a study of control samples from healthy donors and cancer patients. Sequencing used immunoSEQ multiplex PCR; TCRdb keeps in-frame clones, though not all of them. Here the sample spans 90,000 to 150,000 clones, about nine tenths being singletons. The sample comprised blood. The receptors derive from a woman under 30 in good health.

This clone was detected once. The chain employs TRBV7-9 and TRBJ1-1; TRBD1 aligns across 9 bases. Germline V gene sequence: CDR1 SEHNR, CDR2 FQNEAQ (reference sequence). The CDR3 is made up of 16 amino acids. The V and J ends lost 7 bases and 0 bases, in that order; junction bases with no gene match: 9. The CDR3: CASKDDRGGLNTEAFF. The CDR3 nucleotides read TGTGCCAGCAAAGACGACAGGGGGGGCTTGAACACTGAAGCTTTCTTT.

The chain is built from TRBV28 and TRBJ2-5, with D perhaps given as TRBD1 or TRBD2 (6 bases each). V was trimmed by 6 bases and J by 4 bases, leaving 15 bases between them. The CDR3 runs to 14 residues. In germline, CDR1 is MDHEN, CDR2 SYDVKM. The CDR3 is CASRWKQGGETQYF. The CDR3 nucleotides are TGTGCCAGCAGGTGGAAACAGGGAGGAGAGACCCAGTACTTC.

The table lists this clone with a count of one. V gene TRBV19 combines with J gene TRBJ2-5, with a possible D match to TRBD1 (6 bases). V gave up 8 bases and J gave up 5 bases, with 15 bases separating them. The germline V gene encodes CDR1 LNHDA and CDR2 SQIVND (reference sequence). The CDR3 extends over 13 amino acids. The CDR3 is CASGSQGEETQYF. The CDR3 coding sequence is TGTGCCAGTGGATCACAGGGAGAGGAGACCCAGTACTTC.

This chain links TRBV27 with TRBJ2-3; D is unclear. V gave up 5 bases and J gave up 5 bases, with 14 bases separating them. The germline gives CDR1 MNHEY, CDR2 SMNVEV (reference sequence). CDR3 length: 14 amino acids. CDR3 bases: TGTGCCAGCAGTGCCCGCGGCGGTTTAGATACGCAGTATTTT. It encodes CASSARGGLDTQYF.

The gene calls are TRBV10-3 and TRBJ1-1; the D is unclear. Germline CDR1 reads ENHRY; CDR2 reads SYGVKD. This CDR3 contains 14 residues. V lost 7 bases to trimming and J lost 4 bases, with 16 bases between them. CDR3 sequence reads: CAIKAGAILTEAFF. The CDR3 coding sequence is TGTGCCATCAAGGCGGGAGCTATCCTCACTGAAGCTTTCTTT.

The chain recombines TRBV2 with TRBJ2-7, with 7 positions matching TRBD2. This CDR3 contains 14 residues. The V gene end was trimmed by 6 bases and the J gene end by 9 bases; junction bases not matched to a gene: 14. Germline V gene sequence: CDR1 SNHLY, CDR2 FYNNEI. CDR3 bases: TGTGCCAGCAGAGCACTAGCGCTACCTACCCGGCAGTACTTC. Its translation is CASRALALPTRQYF. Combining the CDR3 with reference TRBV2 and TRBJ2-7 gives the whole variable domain EPEVTQTPSHQVTQMGQEVILRCVPISNHLYFYWYRQILGQKVEFLVSFYNNEISEKSEIFDDQFSVERPDGSNFTLKIRSTKLEDSAMYFCASRALALPTRQYFGPGTRLTVT.

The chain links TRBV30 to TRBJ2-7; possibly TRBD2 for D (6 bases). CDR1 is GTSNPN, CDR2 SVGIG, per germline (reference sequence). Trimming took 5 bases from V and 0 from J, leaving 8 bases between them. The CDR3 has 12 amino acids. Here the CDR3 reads CAWGGNSYEQYF. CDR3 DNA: TGTGCCTGGGGGGGGAACTCCTACGAGCAGTACTTC. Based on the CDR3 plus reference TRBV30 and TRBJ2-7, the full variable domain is SQTIHQWPATLVQPVGSPLSLECTVEGTSNPNLYWYRQAAGRGLQLLFYSVGIGQISSEVPQNLSASRPQDRQFILSSKKLLLSDSGFYLCAWGGNSYEQYFGPGTRLTVT.

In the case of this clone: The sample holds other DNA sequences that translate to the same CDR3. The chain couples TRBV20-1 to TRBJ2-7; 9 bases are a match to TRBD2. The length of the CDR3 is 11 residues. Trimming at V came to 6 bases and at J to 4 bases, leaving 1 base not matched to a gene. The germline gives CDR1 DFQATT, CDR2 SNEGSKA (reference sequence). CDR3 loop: CSASGGYEQYF. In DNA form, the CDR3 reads TGCAGTGCAAGCGGGGGGTACGAGCAGTACTTC.

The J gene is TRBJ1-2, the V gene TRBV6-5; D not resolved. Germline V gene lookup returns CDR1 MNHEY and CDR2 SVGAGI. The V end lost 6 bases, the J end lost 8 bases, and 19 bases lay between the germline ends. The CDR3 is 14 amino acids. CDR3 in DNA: TGTGCCAGCAGATCGTCCGACATAATAGGGGGCTACACCTTC. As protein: CASRSSDIIGGYTF.

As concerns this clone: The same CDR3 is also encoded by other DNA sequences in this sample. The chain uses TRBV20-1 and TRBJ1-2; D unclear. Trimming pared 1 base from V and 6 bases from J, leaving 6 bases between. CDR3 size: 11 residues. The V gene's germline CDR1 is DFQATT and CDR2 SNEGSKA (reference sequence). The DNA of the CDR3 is TGCAGTGCTAGAGGCGGGAATGGCTACACCTTC. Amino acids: CSARGGNGYTF.

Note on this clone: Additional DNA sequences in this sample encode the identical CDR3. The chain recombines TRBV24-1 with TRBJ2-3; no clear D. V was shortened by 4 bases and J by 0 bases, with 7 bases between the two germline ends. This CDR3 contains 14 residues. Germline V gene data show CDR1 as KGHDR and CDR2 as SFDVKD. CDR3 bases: TGTGCCACCAGTGACCCGGTGAGCACAGATACGCAGTATTTT. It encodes CATSDPVSTDTQYF.